These 32 T cell receptor beta chains were sequenced from one sample in a study of human T cells and chemical hapten exposure (TCRdb year 2021). Taken with the paper, the label for time point translates to: pre-sensitization, week 0. This sample's treatment or condition label indicates: therapeutic diphenylcyclopropenone sensitization with weekly scalp DPC. Library generation was performed with RACE. TCRdb records NextSeq 500 as the sequencer. The public reads were quality trimmed at Q25 with fastp and then assembled into clones with MiXCR by TCRdb, keeping productive beta chains. Each CDR3 protein appears once, grouped with its most common genes and DNA. This sample gives fewer than 300,000 distinct CDR3 sequences in total; more than 6.5% of them show up just once. The ten biggest clones cover around 2.5% of the sample. The input for sequencing was whole blood, taken in connection with sensitization to the hapten diphenylcyclopropenone (DPC). The receptors were sampled from a woman aged 40 to 50 with alopecia areata. Some clones in this sample may be carry-over from other donors' samples.

This clonotype was seen only a few times. J is TRBJ2-1 and V is TRBV18; 8 bases fit TRBD1. Germline lookup yields CDR1 KGHSH and CDR2 LQKENI. CDR3 length: 15 residues. Trimming removed 4 bases from V and 5 bases from J; junction bases left unmatched: 7. Written as DNA, the CDR3 is TGTGCCAGCTCACAAACCGGGACAGGAGACAATGAGCAGTTCTTC. Translation gives CASSQTGTGDNEQFF. Drawing the rest from reference TRBV18 and TRBJ2-1, the complete variable domain is NAGVMQNPRHLVRRRGQEARLRCSPMKGHSHVYWYRQLPEEGLKFMVYLQKENIIDESGMPKERFSAEFPKEGPSILRIQQVVRGDSAAYFCASSQTGTGDNEQFFGPGTRLTVL.

This clonotype was seen a few times. J is TRBJ2-6 and V is TRBV7-9; D ambiguous. This CDR3 comprises 13 residues. V lost 7 bases and J 5 bases, leaving 9 bases between the germline ends. CDR1 is SEHNR and CDR2 is FQNEAQ in the germline V gene (reference sequence). The CDR3 DNA follows: TGTGCCAGCACCTTTGGCCGGGCCAACGTCCTGACTTTC. This translates into CASTFGRANVLTF.

This clonotype was found a few times. The J gene is TRBJ1-3, the V gene TRBV28; 7 bases align to TRBD1. CDR3 length equals 13 residues. Germline V gene sequence: CDR1 MDHEN, CDR2 SYDVKM. V lost 10 bases to trimming and J lost 2 bases; unmatched junction nucleotides: 5. CDR3 loop: CAISQGAGNTIYF. CDR3 nucleotide sequence: TGTGCCATCTCCCAGGGGGCTGGAAACACCATATATTTT.

The genes are TRBV27 and TRBJ1-1, with D unclear. V was cut by 2 bases and J by 4 bases, with 11 bases left in between. Germline V CDR1 and CDR2: MNHEY, SMNVEV (reference sequence). This CDR3 comprises 14 residues. CDR3 nucleotide sequence: TGTGCCAGCAGTTTAAGTTCGCGGAGCACTGAAGCTTTCTTT. This translates into CASSLSSRSTEAFF.

This clonotype was found a few times. The J gene is TRBJ2-7, the V gene TRBV5-8; maybe TRBD1 (7 bases). The CDR3 is made up of 15 amino acids. From germline, CDR1 is SGHTS and CDR2 YDEGEE. Trimming stripped 0 bases from V and 2 bases from J, with 12 bases between. CDR3 coding DNA: TGTGCCAGCAGCTTGGCAGGAGGGACAGCCTACGAGCAGTACTTC. Translating gives CASSLAGGTAYEQYF.

This clonotype has just a few counts. The chain carries TRBV3-1 and TRBJ1-2; no clear D gene. The V gene's germline CDR1 is LGHDT and CDR2 YNNKEL (reference sequence). Deletions cut 2 bases from V and 4 bases from J, with 5 bases between. The CDR3 has 12 amino acids. Here the CDR3 reads CASSQNFYGYTF. The CDR3 region has the DNA TGTGCCAGCAGCCAAAATTTCTATGGCTACACCTTC.

The rearrangement joins TRBV28 to TRBJ1-1, with a tentative D call TRBD1 (6 bases). The CDR3 has 14 amino acids. The ends were cut back, 4 bases at V and 7 bases at J, with 16 bases in the middle. CDR1 and CDR2 (germline): MDHEN, SYDVKM. This chain's CDR3 is CASSSLSGAYEAFF. CDR3 DNA sequence: TGTGCCAGCAGTTCCCTATCGGGGGCGTATGAAGCTTTCTTT.

This clonotype was found a few times. The chain uses TRBV5-1 and TRBJ1-1; D uncertain. Germline V lookup: CDR1 SGHRS, CDR2 YFSETQ. This CDR3 has 15 residues. The V end lost 0 bases, the J end lost 1 base, and 10 bases lay between the germline ends. The CDR3 loop is CASSLGSTGNTEAFF. The CDR3 nucleotides read TGCGCCAGCAGCTTGGGTAGCACTGGGAACACTGAAGCTTTCTTT.

This clonotype has a handful of counts. The chain combines TRBV15 with TRBJ2-1, with 9 bases identical to TRBD2. CDR1 and CDR2 from the germline V gene are LNHNV and YYDKDF (reference sequence). The CDR3 has 18 amino acids. J was trimmed by 5 bases and V by 3 bases; bases with no gene match: 14. Here the CDR3 DNA reads TGTGCCACCAGCAGCCCGCGACTAGCGGTCCATACCAACAATGAGCAGTTCTTC. Its translation is CATSSPRLAVHTNNEQFF.

This chain uses TRBV12-3 or TRBV12-4 with TRBJ2-2; D uncertain. Trimming took off 4 bases at V and 4 bases at J, with 4 bases between the two ends. The CDR3 contains 12 residues. CDR3 in DNA: TGTGCCAGCAGTTCCCCCACCGGGGAGCTGTTTTTT. This sequence encodes CASSSPTGELFF.

This clonotype was counted many times. J is TRBJ1-4 and V is TRBV15, with D unresolved. Trimming stripped 0 bases from V and 8 bases from J, with 19 bases between. This CDR3 is built from 17 residues. Germline V gives CDR1 LNHNV, CDR2 YYDKDF (reference sequence). CDR3 coding DNA: TGTGCCACCAGCAGAGATCTCACTCCGGTGGTAGGGGAAAAACTGTTTTTT. Amino acid sequence: CATSRDLTPVVGEKLFF. Filled out from reference TRBV15 and TRBJ1-4, the complete variable domain reads DAMVIQNPRYQVTQFGKPVTLSCSQTLNHNVMYWYQQKSSQAPKLLFHYYDKDFNNEADTPDNFQSRRPNTSFCFLDIRSPGLGDTAMYLCATSRDLTPVVGEKLFFGSGTQLSVL.

This chain connects TRBV9 to TRBJ1-6; a weak D match, TRBD1 (5 bases). V shed 3 bases and J shed 8 bases, with 15 bases lying between them. Germline CDR1 and CDR2: SGDLS and YYNGEE. The length of the CDR3 is 15 residues. The CDR3 DNA reads as TGTGCCAGCAGCGCCGAGCCCAGGGATTATTCACCCCTCCACTTT. Its translation: CASSAEPRDYSPLHF.

This clonotype was detected a few times. The chain couples TRBV28 to TRBJ2-1; no firm D call. The germline gives CDR1 MDHEN, CDR2 SYDVKM. The CDR3 consists of 16 residues. V was cut by 6 bases and J by 3 bases, with 18 bases left in between. Here the CDR3 reads CASSPRTRLHYNEQFF. The DNA of the CDR3 is TGTGCCAGCAGCCCTAGGACGAGGCTGCACTACAATGAGCAGTTCTTC.

This clonotype showed up just a few times. The rearrangement links TRBV5-4 to TRBJ1-1, with TRBD1 identical over 10 bases. Per the germline V gene, CDR1 is SGHNT and CDR2 is YYREEE (reference sequence). CDR3 size: 14 residues. With 5 bases clipped from V and 2 bases from J, the junction kept 3 bases outside the gene matches. This chain's CDR3 is CASRSTGGNTEAFF. The CDR3 coding sequence is TGTGCCAGCAGGTCGACAGGGGGCAACACTGAAGCTTTCTTT.

This clonotype was counted a few times. The chain is built from TRBV11-1 and TRBJ2-3; a weak D match, TRBD1 (6 bases). This CDR3 has 15 residues. Germline CDR1 and CDR2: SGHAT and FQDESV (reference sequence). The V end was cut by 5 bases, the J end by 1 base, with 13 bases between. The CDR3 spells CASSAGTTGTDTQYF. Here the CDR3 DNA reads TGTGCCAGCAGCGCAGGGACAACCGGCACAGATACGCAGTATTTT.

The chain combines TRBV29-1 with TRBJ1-2, with D possibly matching TRBD1 (5 bases). Trimming took 5 bases from V and 4 from J, leaving 14 bases between them. CDR1 SQVTM and CDR2 ANQGSEA come from the germline V gene. The CDR3 sequence is 13 residues long. CDR3 sequence (DNA): TGCAGCGTTCCGGACACTGGATTCTATGGCTACACCTTC. Translation gives CSVPDTGFYGYTF.

This clonotype was observed a few times. The chain is built from TRBV10-3 and TRBJ2-1; D may be TRBD1 (6 bases). The CDR3 spans 14 residues. V was pared by 0 bases and J by 7 bases, with 10 bases between. Germline V gives CDR1 ENHRY, CDR2 SYGVKD. The CDR3 DNA reads as TGTGCCATCAGTGAGTCGAGACAGGAAAATGAGCAGTTCTTC. Translating gives CAISESRQENEQFF.

This clonotype was observed a handful of times. This rearrangement joins TRBV4-1 to TRBJ2-3; weak D call: TRBD2 (5 bases). The CDR3 covers 14 residues. V was cut by 4 bases and J by 6 bases, with 14 bases left in between. The germline V gene has CDR1 MGHRA and CDR2 YSYEKL. In nucleotides, the CDR3 is TGCGCCAGCAGCCTTGGGCCCAGAGGGGATACGCAGTATTTT. It is translated as CASSLGPRGDTQYF.

The rearrangement joins TRBV20-1 to TRBJ2-1; D gene ambiguous. V was cut by 4 bases and J by 8 bases, with 27 bases left in between. Germline V gene sequence: CDR1 DFQATT, CDR2 SNEGSKA (reference sequence). CDR3 length: 17 amino acids. In DNA, the CDR3 is TGCAGTGCTACAACCGGCGGCCGAACGTTTCAGCCGGATGAGCAGTTCTTC. It codes for CSATTGGRTFQPDEQFF.

The sample holds a few counts of this clonotype. The chain combines TRBV9 with TRBJ2-1; D remains unclear. The CDR3 is made up of 18 amino acids. CDR1 and CDR2 from the germline V gene are SGDLS and YYNGEE. Deletions cut 2 bases from V and 0 bases from J, with 18 bases between. In nucleotides, the CDR3 is TGTGCCAGCAGCGTCAGTGGCACCACAGAGAGCTCCTACAATGAGCAGTTCTTC. The encoded protein is CASSVSGTTESSYNEQFF.

The table lists this clonotype with a few counts. The chain uses TRBV5-5 and TRBJ2-7; 7 bases are shared with TRBD1. Looked up from germline, CDR1 is SGHKS and CDR2 is YYEKEE (reference sequence). Germline trimming cut 4 bases from V and 2 bases from J; bases unmatched to any gene: 12. CDR3 length equals 16 residues. The CDR3 here is CASSRDTGQRTYEQYF. The CDR3 region has the DNA TGTGCCAGCAGCCGAGATACGGGACAGCGTACCTACGAGCAGTACTTC.

The gene calls are TRBV27 and TRBJ2-7; 7 bases map to TRBD1. The CDR3 loop spans 13 amino acids. Germline lookup yields CDR1 MNHEY and CDR2 SMNVEV (reference sequence). The junction had 2 bases not matched to a gene; V was cut back by 0 bases and J by 6 bases. CDR3 protein: CASSLSGGREQYF. CDR3 nucleotides: TGTGCCAGCAGTTTATCAGGGGGCCGCGAGCAGTACTTC.

This clonotype has a handful of counts. The CDR3 is CASSLAQRETQYF. The CDR3 nucleotides read TGTGCCAGCAGTTTAGCCCAACGAGAGACCCAGTACTTC. The gene calls are TRBV12-3 or TRBV12-4 and TRBJ2-5; D not resolved. The V gene lost 0 bases and the J gene lost 4 bases, with 6 bases spanning the gap. The length of the CDR3 is 13 residues.

This clonotype was detected many times. This chain connects TRBV6-6 to TRBJ2-7; the D call may be TRBD1 or TRBD2 (6 bases each). The germline V and J ends were trimmed by 6 bases and 8 bases, with 17 bases remaining between them. The CDR3 totals 13 residues. Per the germline V gene, CDR1 is MNHNY and CDR2 is SVGAGI (reference sequence). The CDR3, as DNA: TGTGCCAGCAGATCACCGGGGGCGAGCCAGCAGTACTTC. Amino acids: CASRSPGASQQYF.

The chain links TRBV6-5 to TRBJ1-2; unclear D gene. Per the germline V gene, CDR1 is MNHEY and CDR2 is SVGAGI. V lost 5 bases and J lost 2, with 9 bases in between. The CDR3 is 13 amino acids. The DNA for the CDR3 is TGTGCCAGCAGTAACGGTCAGAACTATGGCTACACCTTC. Translation: CASSNGQNYGYTF.

This clonotype has only a few counts. The gene calls are TRBV20-1 and TRBJ2-7; TRBD1 aligns across 10 bases. The V and J ends lost 3 bases and 3 bases, in that order; junction bases with no gene match: 8. Germline V gene data show CDR1 as DFQATT and CDR2 as SNEGSKA (reference sequence). This CDR3 has 15 residues. As DNA, the CDR3 is TGCAGTGCTAGGAAGGGGGACAGGGGCGTCTACGAGCAGTACTTC. Its translation is CSARKGDRGVYEQYF.

This clonotype has at least ten counts. The V gene is TRBV7-8, the J gene TRBJ1-5, with 9 bases lining up with TRBD1. This CDR3 contains 13 residues. Trimming at V came to 7 bases and at J to 7 bases, leaving 5 bases not matched to a gene. Looked up from germline, CDR1 is SGHVS and CDR2 is FQNEAQ. Written as DNA, the CDR3 is TGTGCCAGCACAACAGGGGGCTTCCAGCCCCAGCATTTT. This codes for CASTTGGFQPQHF. The full variable domain, with the rest looked up from reference TRBV7-8 and TRBJ1-5, is GAGVSQSPRYKVAKRGQDVALRCDPISGHVSLFWYQQALGQGPEFLTYFQNEAQLDKSGLPSDRFFAERPEGSVSTLKIQRTQQEDSAVYLCASTTGGFQPQHFGDGTRLSIL.

This clonotype was counted at least ten times. The rearrangement joins TRBV6-5 to TRBJ2-5, with TRBD1 matching 9 bases. CDR1 and CDR2 from the germline V gene are MNHEY and SVGAGI. The length of the CDR3 is 13 residues. After removal of 6 bases from V and 4 bases from J, the junction contained 3 bases not matched to a gene. The CDR3 coding sequence is TGTGCCAGCAGAGACAGGGGGACAGAGACCCAGTACTTC. This sequence encodes CASRDRGTETQYF.

This clonotype showed up just a few times. The V call is TRBV28, the J call TRBJ2-1; 10 nucleotides agree with TRBD2. The CDR3 is 15 residues long. With V trimmed by 5 bases and J by 9 bases, 10 bases remained unmatched. The germline V gene has CDR1 MDHEN and CDR2 SYDVKM. CDR3 DNA: TGTGCCAGCAGTCTAACCCCTAGCGGGAGAGTTGAGCAGTTCTTC. It codes for CASSLTPSGRVEQFF.

The CDR3: CASSPRPKGGELFF. As DNA, the CDR3 is TGTGCCAGCAGCCCCAGGCCGAAGGGCGGGGAGCTGTTTTTT. The chain couples TRBV7-9 to TRBJ2-2, with D uncertain. This CDR3 contains 14 residues. Germline CDR1 is SEHNR and CDR2 is FQNEAQ (reference sequence). Trimming cost V 5 bases and J 7 bases, with 14 bases left between them.

This CDR3 reads CASSVTDLYTDTQYF. CDR3 bases: TGCGCCAGCAGCGTGACAGACCTATACACAGATACGCAGTATTTT. V is TRBV5-1 and J is TRBJ2-3; D may be TRBD1 (5 bases). Germline V CDR1 and CDR2: SGHRS, YFSETQ. Trimming removed 4 bases from V and 2 bases from J, with 14 bases in between. The CDR3 is made up of 15 amino acids.

There are a few counts of this clonotype. V usage is TRBV3-1 and J usage is TRBJ1-6; D is unclear. The CDR3 contains 13 residues. The germline CDR1 and CDR2 sequences are LGHDT and YNNKEL (reference sequence). Trimming took off 0 bases at V and 7 bases at J, with 4 bases between the two ends. CDR3 bases: TGTGCCAGCAGCCAAGAAAGGAATTCACCCCTCCACTTT. Translation: CASSQERNSPLHF. The variable domain in full, with the rest retrieved from reference TRBV3-1 and TRBJ1-6, is DTAVSQTPKYLVTQMGNDKSIKCEQNLGHDTMYWYKQDSKKFLKIMFSYNNKELIINETVPNRFSPKSPDKAHLNLHINSLELGDSAVYFCASSQERNSPLHFGNGTRLTVT.